The 7 T cell receptor beta chains below were found in one sample sequenced in a study of blood T cell repertoires in COVID-19. TCRdb's table, derived via immunoSEQ multiplex PCR, lists solely in-frame clones and lacks some. In the table there are hundreds of thousands of clones, roughly 91% of which are singletons. Sequences were obtained from peripheral blood. All receptors come from a woman between 25 and 40 years old with acute or convalescent COVID-19.

V is TRBV4-1 and J is TRBJ2-7; no clear D. Germline CDR1 reads MGHRA; CDR2 reads YSYEKL. The CDR3 contains 19 residues. The germline V and J ends were trimmed by 0 bases and 2 bases, with 23 bases remaining between them. Written as DNA, the CDR3 is TGCGCCAGCAGCCAAGACTCTCGGTGGATTACACAACAGCCCTACGAGCAGTACTTC. Its protein is CASSQDSRWITQQPYEQYF.

The chain is built from TRBV24-1 and TRBJ2-7, with a weak D call TRBD2 (6 bases). V was trimmed by 2 bases and J by 7 bases, leaving 11 bases between them. Germline CDR1 and CDR2: KGHDR and SFDVKD. The CDR3 sequence is 13 residues long. CDR3 amino acids: CATSDSLRGEQYF. In nucleotides, the CDR3 is TGTGCCACCAGTGATTCTCTACGGGGGGAGCAGTACTTC.

The chain couples TRBV6-5 to TRBJ1-6; D may be TRBD1 (5 bases). CDR1 and CDR2 from the germline V gene are MNHEY and SVGAGI. The CDR3 has 13 residues. V gave up 5 bases and J gave up 10 bases, with 12 bases separating them. CDR3 DNA: TGTGCCAGCAGTCTCAACTGGGGCTCACCCCTCCACTTT. It encodes CASSLNWGSPLHF.

The chain employs TRBV5-1 and TRBJ2-2; a weak D match, TRBD1 (7 bases). The CDR3 runs 15 residues. Trimming took off 6 bases at V and 0 bases at J, with 12 bases between the two ends. Germline lookup yields CDR1 SGHRS and CDR2 YFSETQ. The CDR3 reads CASTPGGPNTGELFF. In nucleotides, the CDR3 is TGCGCCAGCACGCCAGGGGGGCCGAACACCGGGGAGCTGTTTTTT.

The genes are TRBV28 and TRBJ1-6, with D perhaps matching TRBD1 (5 bases). The V end was cut by 5 bases, the J end by 11 bases, with 16 bases between. This CDR3 has 14 amino acids. Germline CDR1 reads MDHEN; CDR2 reads SYDVKM. The CDR3 DNA is TGTGCCAGCAGTAAGCAACAGGTCCCAACACCCCTCCACTTT. Its protein product is CASSKQQVPTPLHF.

The chain carries TRBV6-5 and TRBJ2-1, with D possibly being TRBD2 (7 bases). V was cut by 6 bases and J by 4 bases, with 10 bases left in between. The CDR3 is 13 amino acids. Germline V gene data show CDR1 as MNHEY and CDR2 as SVGAGI. The CDR3 region has the DNA TGTGCCAGCAGGAGGGGGGGATACAATGAGCAGTTCTTC. Translation gives CASRRGGYNEQFF.

In its sample, this clone was seen once. V usage is TRBV11-2 and J usage is TRBJ1-1; D remains ambiguous. The V gene lost 0 bases and the J gene lost 3 bases, with 5 bases spanning the gap. Germline lookup yields CDR1 SGHAT and CDR2 FQNNGV. This CDR3 comprises 13 residues. The chain's CDR3 is CASSLDLHTEAFF. The DNA for the CDR3 is TGTGCCAGCAGCTTAGATCTCCACACTGAAGCTTTCTTT.